The next 10 T cell receptor beta chains were all read from a single sample in a study of blood T cell repertoires in COVID-19. Assay: immunoSEQ multiplex PCR; the TCRdb copy retains only in-frame clones and omits some. The data show approximately 44,000 clones, with more than 80% seen just once and just under 8.5% held by the top ten. Sequencing was carried out using peripheral blood. These receptors were obtained from a man in his sixties with active COVID-19.

This chain uses TRBV6-6 with TRBJ2-2; 11 positions agree with TRBD2. The CDR3 covers 15 residues. The V segment lost 5 bases and the J segment 1 base; nucleotides outside the gene matches: 0. The germline CDR1 and CDR2 sequences are MNHNY and SVGAGI (reference sequence). The chain's CDR3 is CASSGTSGNTGELFF. The CDR3 region has the DNA TGTGCCAGCAGTGGGACTAGCGGGAACACCGGGGAGCTGTTTTTT.

The chain has TRBV28 and TRBJ2-5, with D tentatively TRBD1 (5 bases). The germline V and J ends were trimmed by 8 bases and 1 base, with 11 bases remaining between them. The length of the CDR3 is 13 residues. Germline values: CDR1 MDHEN, CDR2 SYDVKM. The CDR3 nucleotides read TGTGCCAGCGGGGCCGAAGCCCAAGAGACCCAGTACTTC. Protein: CASGAEAQETQYF.

The rearrangement joins TRBV4-1 to TRBJ1-4; a possible D gene is TRBD1 (5 bases). Germline CDR1 is MGHRA and CDR2 is YSYEKL. The V gene lost 1 base and the J gene lost 5 bases, with 17 bases spanning the gap. The CDR3 has 17 amino acids. CDR3 bases: TGCGCCAGCAGCCAAGGCCCGCAGGTTGGGGCAAATGAAAAACTGTTTTTT. Protein product: CASSQGPQVGANEKLFF.

V usage is TRBV11-2 and J usage is TRBJ2-3; D is uncertain. The CDR3 sequence is 13 residues long. CDR1 and CDR2 from the germline V gene are SGHAT and FQNNGV. Between the trimmed V and J ends, which lost 1 base and 4 bases, there was a span of 6 bases. CDR3 in amino acids: CASSLVASDTQYF. The CDR3 DNA follows: TGTGCCAGCAGCTTAGTCGCGTCAGATACGCAGTATTTT.

This rearrangement joins TRBV2 to TRBJ2-2, with 12 bases aligning to TRBD2. The V gene end was trimmed by 7 bases and the J gene end by 7 bases; junction bases not matched to a gene: 10. The CDR3 runs to 16 residues. CDR1 SNHLY and CDR2 FYNNEI come from the germline V gene. DNA for the CDR3: TGTGCCAGCAAACCGGGACTAGCGGGTTTTGGCGGGGAGCTGTTTTTT. This translates into CASKPGLAGFGGELFF. The full variable domain, completed using reference TRBV2 and TRBJ2-2, is EPEVTQTPSHQVTQMGQEVILRCVPISNHLYFYWYRQILGQKVEFLVSFYNNEISEKSEIFDDQFSVERPDGSNFTLKIRSTKLEDSAMYFCASKPGLAGFGGELFFGEGSRLTVL.

This clone has a handful of counts. This chain links TRBV7-2 with TRBJ1-5; 11 nucleotides match TRBD1. Germline CDR1 reads SGHTA; CDR2 reads FQGNSA. The J segment lost 6 bases and the V segment lost 2 bases, leaving 6 bases of the junction unmatched. The CDR3 is 16 amino acids. The CDR3 nucleotides read TGTGCCAGCAGCTTATTGGGACAGGGGGTACCTCAGCCCCAGCATTTT. Amino acids: CASSLLGQGVPQPQHF.

This chain uses TRBV7-8 with TRBJ1-1, with TRBD1 as a possible D gene (5 bases). Trimming removed 2 bases from V and 1 base from J, with 8 bases in between. The CDR3 loop spans 14 amino acids. The germline V gene encodes CDR1 SGHVS and CDR2 FQNEAQ. The CDR3 region is CASSLIDRNTEAFF. The CDR3 nucleotides read TGTGCCAGCAGCTTAATCGACAGGAACACTGAAGCTTTCTTT.

The V gene is TRBV4-3, the J gene TRBJ1-4, with TRBD1 matching over 8 bases. The CDR3 totals 13 residues. After removal of 4 bases from V and 6 bases from J, the junction contained 1 base not matched to a gene. CDR1 is LGHNA, CDR2 YSLEER, per germline. In nucleotides, the CDR3 is TGCGCCAGCAGCCCGGACAGGGATGAAAAACTGTTTTTT. Translation gives CASSPDRDEKLFF.

J is TRBJ2-3 and V is TRBV5-4; possibly TRBD1 for D (5 bases). Germline lookup yields CDR1 SGHNT and CDR2 YYREEE (reference sequence). V lost 4 bases and J 7 bases, leaving 13 bases between the germline ends. The CDR3 extends over 13 amino acids. CDR3 in amino acids: CASSLQTENTQYF. DNA for the CDR3: TGTGCCAGCAGCCTCCAGACAGAGAATACGCAGTATTTT.

The CDR3 DNA reads as TGTGCCAGCAGTTTAGGGGGACAGGGGGCAGATACGCAGTATTTT. Residues: CASSLGGQGADTQYF. The rearrangement uses TRBV28 and TRBJ2-3, with 11 positions matching TRBD1. This CDR3 is 15 amino acids long. Looked up from germline, CDR1 is MDHEN and CDR2 is SYDVKM. The V and J ends lost 2 bases and 4 bases, in that order; junction bases with no gene match: 2.